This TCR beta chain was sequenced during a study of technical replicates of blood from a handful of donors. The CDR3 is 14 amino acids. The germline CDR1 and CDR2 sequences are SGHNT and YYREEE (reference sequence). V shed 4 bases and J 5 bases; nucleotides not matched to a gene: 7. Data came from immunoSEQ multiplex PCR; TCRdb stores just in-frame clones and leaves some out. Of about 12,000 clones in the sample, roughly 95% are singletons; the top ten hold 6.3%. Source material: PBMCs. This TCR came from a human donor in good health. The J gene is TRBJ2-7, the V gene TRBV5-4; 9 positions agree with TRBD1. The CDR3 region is CASSPGTGFHEQYF. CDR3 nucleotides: TGTGCCAGCAGCCCCGGGACAGGGTTCCACGAGCAGTACTTC. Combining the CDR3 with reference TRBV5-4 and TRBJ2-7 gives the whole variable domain ETGVTQSPTHLIKTRGQQVTLRCSSQSGHNTVSWYQQALGQGPQFIFQYYREEENGRGNFPPRFSGLQFPNYSSELNVNALELDDSALYLCASSPGTGFHEQYFGPGTRLTVT.